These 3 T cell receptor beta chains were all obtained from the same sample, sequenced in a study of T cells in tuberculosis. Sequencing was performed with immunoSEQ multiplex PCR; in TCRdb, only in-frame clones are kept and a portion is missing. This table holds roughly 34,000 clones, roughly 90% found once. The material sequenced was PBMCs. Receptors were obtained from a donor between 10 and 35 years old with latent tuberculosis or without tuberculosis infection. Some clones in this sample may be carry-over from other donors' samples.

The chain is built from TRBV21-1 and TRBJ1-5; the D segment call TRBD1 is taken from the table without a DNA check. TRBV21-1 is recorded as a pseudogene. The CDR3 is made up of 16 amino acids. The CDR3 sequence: CASSKIVRGRDQPQHF. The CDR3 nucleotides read TGTGCCAGCAGCAAAATTGTAAGGGGTAGAGATCAGCCCCAGCATTTT.

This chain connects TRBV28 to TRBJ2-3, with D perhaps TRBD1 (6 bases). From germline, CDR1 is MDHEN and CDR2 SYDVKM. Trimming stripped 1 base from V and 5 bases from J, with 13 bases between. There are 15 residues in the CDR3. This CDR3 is CASSLYNREQDTQYF. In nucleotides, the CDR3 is TGTGCCAGCAGTTTATACAACAGGGAACAAGATACGCAGTATTTT.

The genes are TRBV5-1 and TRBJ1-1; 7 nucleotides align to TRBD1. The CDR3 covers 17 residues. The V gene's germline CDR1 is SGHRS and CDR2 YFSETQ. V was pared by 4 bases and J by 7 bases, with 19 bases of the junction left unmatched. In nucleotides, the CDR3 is TGCGCCAGCAGCCTGTCGATCCCGGGACAGACTAAGGGTGAAGCTTTCTTT. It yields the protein CASSLSIPGQTKGEAFF.